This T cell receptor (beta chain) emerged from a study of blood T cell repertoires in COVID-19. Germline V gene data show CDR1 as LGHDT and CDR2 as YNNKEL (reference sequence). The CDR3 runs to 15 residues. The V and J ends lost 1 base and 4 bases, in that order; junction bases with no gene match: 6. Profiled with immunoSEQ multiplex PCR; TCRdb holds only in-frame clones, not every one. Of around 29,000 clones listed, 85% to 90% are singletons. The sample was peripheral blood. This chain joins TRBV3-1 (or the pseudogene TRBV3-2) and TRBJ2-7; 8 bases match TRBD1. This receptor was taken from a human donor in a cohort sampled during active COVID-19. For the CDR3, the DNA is TGTGCCAGCAGCCAAGGCCCAGGACAGGGTTACGAGCAGTACTTC. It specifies CASSQGPGQGYEQYF.